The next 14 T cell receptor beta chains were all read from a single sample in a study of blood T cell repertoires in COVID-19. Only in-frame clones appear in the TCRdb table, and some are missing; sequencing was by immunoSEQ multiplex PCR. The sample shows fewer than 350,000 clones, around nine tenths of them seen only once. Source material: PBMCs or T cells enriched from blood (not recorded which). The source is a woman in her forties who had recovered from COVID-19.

CDR3 sequence reads: CASSLAPRLAGGLQETQYF. The CDR3 DNA follows: TGTGCCAGCAGCTTAGCGCCGAGACTAGCGGGAGGTTTGCAAGAGACCCAGTACTTC. The chain couples TRBV7-2 to TRBJ2-5; 13 bases map to TRBD2. V shed 0 bases and J 2 bases; nucleotides not matched to a gene: 9. Germline assignment: CDR1 SGHTA and CDR2 FQGNSA. The length of the CDR3 is 19 residues. Together with reference TRBV7-2 and TRBJ2-5, the CDR3 gives the full variable domain: GAGVSQSPSNKVTEKGKDVELRCDPISGHTALYWYRQSLGQGLEFLIYFQGNSAPDKSGLPSDRFSAERTGGSVSTLTIQRTQQEDSAVYLCASSLAPRLAGGLQETQYFGPGTRLLVL.

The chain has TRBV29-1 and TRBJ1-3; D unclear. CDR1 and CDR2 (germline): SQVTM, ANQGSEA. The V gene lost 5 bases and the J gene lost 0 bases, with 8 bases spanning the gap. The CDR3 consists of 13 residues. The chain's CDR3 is CSVSTNSGNTIYF. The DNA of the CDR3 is TGCAGCGTTTCCACAAACTCTGGAAACACCATATATTTT.

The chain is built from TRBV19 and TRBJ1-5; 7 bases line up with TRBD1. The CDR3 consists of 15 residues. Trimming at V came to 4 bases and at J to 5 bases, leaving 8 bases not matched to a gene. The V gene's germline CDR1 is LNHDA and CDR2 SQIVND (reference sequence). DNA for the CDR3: TGTGCCAGTAGTACCTCCGGGACAGCATATCAGCCCCAGCATTTT. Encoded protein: CASSTSGTAYQPQHF.

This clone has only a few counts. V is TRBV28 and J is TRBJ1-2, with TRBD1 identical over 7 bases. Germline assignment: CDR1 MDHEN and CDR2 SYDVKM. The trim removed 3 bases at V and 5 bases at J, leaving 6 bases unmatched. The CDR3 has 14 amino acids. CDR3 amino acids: CASSLGTEMYGYTF. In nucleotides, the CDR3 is TGTGCCAGCAGTTTGGGGACAGAAATGTATGGCTACACCTTC.

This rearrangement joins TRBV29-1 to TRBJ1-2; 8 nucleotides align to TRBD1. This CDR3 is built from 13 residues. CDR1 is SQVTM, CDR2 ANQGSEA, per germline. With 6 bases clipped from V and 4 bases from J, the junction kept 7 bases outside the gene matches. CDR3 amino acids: CSVSPDRVYGYTF. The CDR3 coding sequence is TGCAGCGTGTCCCCGGACAGGGTCTATGGCTACACCTTC.

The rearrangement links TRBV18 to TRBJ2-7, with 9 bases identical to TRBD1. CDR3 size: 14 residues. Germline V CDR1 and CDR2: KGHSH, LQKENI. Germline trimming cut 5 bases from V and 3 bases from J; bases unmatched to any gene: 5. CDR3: CASSGGTGIYEQYF. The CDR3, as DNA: TGTGCCAGCTCAGGGGGGACAGGGATCTACGAGCAGTACTTC.

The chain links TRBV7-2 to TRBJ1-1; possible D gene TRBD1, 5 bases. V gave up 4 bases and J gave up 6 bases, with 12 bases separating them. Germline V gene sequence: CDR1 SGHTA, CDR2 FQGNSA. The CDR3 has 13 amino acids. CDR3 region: CASSSYGAAEAFF. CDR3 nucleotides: TGTGCCAGCAGCTCCTATGGGGCCGCTGAAGCTTTCTTT.

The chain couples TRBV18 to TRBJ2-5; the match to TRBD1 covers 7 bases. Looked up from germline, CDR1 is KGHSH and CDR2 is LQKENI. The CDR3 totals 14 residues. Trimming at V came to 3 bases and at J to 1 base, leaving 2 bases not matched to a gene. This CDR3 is CASSPQGVQETQYF. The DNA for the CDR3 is TGTGCCAGCTCACCCCAGGGGGTCCAAGAGACCCAGTACTTC.

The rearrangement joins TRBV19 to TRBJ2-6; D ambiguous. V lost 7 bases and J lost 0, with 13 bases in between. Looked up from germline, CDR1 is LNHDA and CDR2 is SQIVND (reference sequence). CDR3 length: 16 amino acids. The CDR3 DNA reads TGTGCCAGTAACTACCAGACCAGCTCTGGGGCCAACGTCCTGACTTTC. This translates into CASNYQTSSGANVLTF.

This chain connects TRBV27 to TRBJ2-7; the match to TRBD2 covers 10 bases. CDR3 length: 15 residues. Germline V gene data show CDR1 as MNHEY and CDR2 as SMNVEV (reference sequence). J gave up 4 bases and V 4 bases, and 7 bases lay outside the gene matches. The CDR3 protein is CASSSWGAGGYEQYF. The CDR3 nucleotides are TGTGCCAGCAGTTCCTGGGGAGCGGGAGGGTACGAGCAGTACTTC.

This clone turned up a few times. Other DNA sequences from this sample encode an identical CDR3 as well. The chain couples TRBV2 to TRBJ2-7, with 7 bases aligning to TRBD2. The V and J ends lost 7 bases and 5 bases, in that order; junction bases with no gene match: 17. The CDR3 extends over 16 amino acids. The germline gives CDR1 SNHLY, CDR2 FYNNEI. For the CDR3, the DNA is TGTGCCAGCATCGGGGGGTGGGGCTCCGTATACGACGAGCAGTACTTC. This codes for CASIGGWGSVYDEQYF.

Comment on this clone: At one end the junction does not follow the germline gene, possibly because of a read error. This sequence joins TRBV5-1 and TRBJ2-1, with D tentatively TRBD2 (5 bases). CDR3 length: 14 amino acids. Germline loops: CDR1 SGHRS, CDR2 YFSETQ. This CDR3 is CASRLATTNNEQFF. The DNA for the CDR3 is TGCGCCAGCAGATTGGCGACTACCAACAATGAGCAGTTCTTC. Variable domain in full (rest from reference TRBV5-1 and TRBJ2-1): KAGVTQTPRYLIKTRGQQVTLSCSPISGHRSVSWYQQTPGQGLQFLFEYFSETQRNKGNFPGRFSGRQFSNSRSEMNVSTLELGDSALYLCASRLATTNNEQFFGPGTRLTVL.

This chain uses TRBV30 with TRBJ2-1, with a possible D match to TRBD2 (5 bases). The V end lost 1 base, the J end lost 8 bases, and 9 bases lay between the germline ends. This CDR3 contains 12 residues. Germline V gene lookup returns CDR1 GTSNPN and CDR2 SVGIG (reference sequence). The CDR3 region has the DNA TGTGCCTGGAGTGCGGGATCCTATGAGCAGTTCTTC. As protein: CAWSAGSYEQFF. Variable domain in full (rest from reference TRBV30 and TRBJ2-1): SQTIHQWPATLVQPVGSPLSLECTVEGTSNPNLYWYRQAAGRGLQLLFYSVGIGQISSEVPQNLSASRPQDRQFILSSKKLLLSDSGFYLCAWSAGSYEQFFGPGTRLTVL.

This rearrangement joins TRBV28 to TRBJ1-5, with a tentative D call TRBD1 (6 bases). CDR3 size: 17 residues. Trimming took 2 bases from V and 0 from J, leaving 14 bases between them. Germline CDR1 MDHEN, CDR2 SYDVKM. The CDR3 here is CASSLIGQSYSNQPQHF. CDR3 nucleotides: TGTGCCAGCAGTTTAATAGGACAGTCTTATAGCAATCAGCCCCAGCATTTT.